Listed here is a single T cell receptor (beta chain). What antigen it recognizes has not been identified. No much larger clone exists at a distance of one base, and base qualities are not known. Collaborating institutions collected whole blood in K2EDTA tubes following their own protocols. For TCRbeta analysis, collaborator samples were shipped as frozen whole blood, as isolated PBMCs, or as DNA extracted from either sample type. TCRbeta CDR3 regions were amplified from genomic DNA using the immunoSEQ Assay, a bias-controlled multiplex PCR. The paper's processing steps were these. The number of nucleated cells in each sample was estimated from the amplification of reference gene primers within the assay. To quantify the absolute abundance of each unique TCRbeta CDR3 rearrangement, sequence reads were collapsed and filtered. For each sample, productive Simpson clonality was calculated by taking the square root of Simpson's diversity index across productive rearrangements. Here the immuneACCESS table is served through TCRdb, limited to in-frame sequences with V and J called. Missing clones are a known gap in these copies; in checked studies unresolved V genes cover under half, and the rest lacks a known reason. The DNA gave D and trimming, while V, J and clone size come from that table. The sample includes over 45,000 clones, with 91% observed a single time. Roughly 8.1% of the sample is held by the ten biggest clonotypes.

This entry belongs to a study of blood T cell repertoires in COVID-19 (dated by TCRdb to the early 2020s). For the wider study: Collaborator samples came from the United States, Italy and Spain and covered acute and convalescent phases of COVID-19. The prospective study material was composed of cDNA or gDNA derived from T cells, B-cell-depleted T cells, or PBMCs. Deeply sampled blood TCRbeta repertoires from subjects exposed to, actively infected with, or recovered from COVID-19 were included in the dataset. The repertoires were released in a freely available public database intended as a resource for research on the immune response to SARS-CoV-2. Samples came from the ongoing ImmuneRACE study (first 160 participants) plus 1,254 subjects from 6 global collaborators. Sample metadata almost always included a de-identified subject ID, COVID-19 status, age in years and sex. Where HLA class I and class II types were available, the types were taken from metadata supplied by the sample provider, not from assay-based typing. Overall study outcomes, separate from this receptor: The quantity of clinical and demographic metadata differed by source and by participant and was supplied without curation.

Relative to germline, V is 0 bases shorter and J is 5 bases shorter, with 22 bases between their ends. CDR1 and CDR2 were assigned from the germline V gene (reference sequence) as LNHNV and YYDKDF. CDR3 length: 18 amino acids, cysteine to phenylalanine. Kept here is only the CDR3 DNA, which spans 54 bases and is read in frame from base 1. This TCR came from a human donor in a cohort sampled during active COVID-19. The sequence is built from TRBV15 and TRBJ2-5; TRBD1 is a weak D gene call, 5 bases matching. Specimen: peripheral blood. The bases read TGTGCCACCAGCAGAGATTCCCTCTCTAGGGGCCGCATGGAGACCCAGTACTTC. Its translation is CATSRDSLSRGRMETQYF.